The clone carrying this TCR beta chain was detected a few times. The antigen remains unidentified. Time point denoted: blood at routine non-recurrence follow-up after resection. The study sequenced unsorted whole RNA from tumor, nontumor lung or frozen PBMC. MiXCR was run by TCRdb on the 5' RACE reads, yielding one entry per CDR3 protein. Among under 150,000 distinct CDR3 sequences listed, 12% were seen once. Germline V CDR1 and CDR2: WSHSY, SAAADI. The CDR3 is made up of 13 amino acids. With 7 bases clipped from V and 2 bases from J, the junction kept 4 bases outside the gene matches. The data belong to a study of spatial heterogeneity in lung cancer. Turning to the study itself: Donation came from some 72 patients with untreated early-stage non-small cell lung cancer. The study, taken as a whole, reports: There were more appearances of ubiquitous expanded tumor TCRs in blood at resection than at follow-up.

The chain uses TRBV10-2 and TRBJ1-1; TRBD1 agrees at 7 bases. The specimen was PBMCs, collected at follow-up. The sequence came from a male donor with early-stage non-small cell lung cancer. This CDR3 is CASKGAYNTEAFF. Here the CDR3 DNA reads TGCGCCAGCAAGGGGGCTTATAACACTGAAGCTTTCTTT.